The clone carrying this TCR beta chain was observed many times. Its target is not known. Blood samples were heparinized, roughly 5 to 8 ml per donor. Control and CVID samples contributed equal amounts of genomic DNA. TCRdb's copy holds only in-frame clones and misses some; the assay was immunoSEQ multiplex PCR. The sample has 30,000 or so clones, none seen only once. This record comes from a study of T cell clonality in common variable immunodeficiency. Points from the study as a whole: Reportedly, TCR beta sequences from common variable immunodeficiency showed fewer deletions and N-nucleotide insertions. CVID patient heterogeneity limited repertoire-clinical complication correlations. CVID subjects had higher TCRbeta clonality than healthy controls, most marked in about a third.

The sequenced sample was peripheral blood mononuclear cells. The TCR sequence derives from a human donor with common variable immunodeficiency.

The CDR3 bases that were read are TGTGCCAGCAGCTTGGCCGAGGGGGTATACTATGGC. Amino acid sequence: CASSLAEGVYYG. The whole CDR3 reads CASSLAEGVYYGYTF. This chain connects TRBV5-8 to TRBJ1-2, with D maybe TRBD1 (6 bases). Read coverage stops 3 residues before the CDR3 terminus; the germline J gene supplies the remainder. The CDR3 totals 15 residues. Trimming left V 0 bases short and J 3 bases short, with 12 bases between. Germline CDR1 and CDR2: SGHTS and YDEGEE.